This T cell receptor (beta chain) was retrieved from a study of OX40 agonist ivuxolimab in advanced cancers. Overall study: Ivuxolimab is a fully human IgG2 antibody that activates OX40 (CD134). General observations from the study: Both CD4+ and CD8+ T cell populations in blood had undergone clonal expansion by week 6 at 0.1 to 3.0 mg/kg.

Drawing of blood for sampling happened at baseline, at cycle 4 day 1, and at cycle 7 day 1. Profiled with immunoSEQ multiplex PCR; TCRdb holds only in-frame clones, not every one. The sample comprises around 45,000 clones, about 90% of which are singletons, and around 37% rests with the top ten. V lost 2 bases and J lost 5, with 18 bases in between. This CDR3 spans 16 amino acids. Per germline, CDR1 MNHNS and CDR2 SASEGT. Note on this clone: Its antigen remains unidentified.

The sequence was obtained from an adult with an advanced solid tumor such as melanoma, head and neck, liver or kidney cancer. The genes are TRBV6-1 and TRBJ2-5; maybe TRBD2 (7 bases). The starting material was CD4+ or CD8+ T cells sorted from blood, obtained in a trial of the OX40 agonist ivuxolimab. Here the CDR3 DNA reads TGTGCCAGCAGTGAATGGGACATGAGGGGAGGGGAGACCCAGTACTTC. Encoded protein: CASSEWDMRGGETQYF.